The 14 T cell receptor beta chains below all came from one sample that was sequenced in a study of blood T cell repertoires in COVID-19. The repertoire was sequenced with immunoSEQ multiplex PCR; TCRdb's copy has only in-frame clones and lacks some. Of approximately 140,000 clones listed, roughly 80% are singletons. Sequencing was carried out using PBMCs or T cells enriched from blood (not recorded which). Receptor source: a man aged 35-49 years with acute COVID-19.

This chain links TRBV6-2 or TRBV6-3 with TRBJ2-1; D perhaps matches TRBD1 (5 bases). V gave up 0 bases and J gave up 4 bases, with 10 bases separating them. Germline V gene sequence: CDR1 MNHEY, CDR2 SVGEGT. The CDR3 covers 15 residues. CDR3 region: CASSYSGAGYNEQFF. The CDR3, as DNA: TGTGCCAGCAGTTACTCAGGCGCAGGGTACAATGAGCAGTTCTTC.

V usage is TRBV1 and J usage is TRBJ1-2; the D call in the table, TRBD1, was not verified against the DNA. TRBV1 is described as a pseudogene. The CDR3 runs 16 residues. The CDR3 reads CTSRNRGTGAGCGYTF. As DNA, the CDR3 is TGCACCAGCAGAAACCGAGGGACAGGGGCTGGTTGTGGCTACACCTTC.

The chain joins TRBV6-5 to TRBJ2-2; possible D gene TRBD1, 6 bases. Per the germline V gene, CDR1 is MNHEY and CDR2 is SVGAGI. Trimming took off 8 bases at V and 3 bases at J, with 13 bases between the two ends. The CDR3 length is 14 residues. The CDR3 spells CASSLSGDTGELFF. CDR3 DNA sequence: TGTGCCAGCTCGCTTTCAGGGGACACCGGGGAGCTGTTTTTT.

This chain connects TRBV9 to TRBJ2-7; 8 bases agree with TRBD1. The CDR3 has 15 amino acids. Trimming removed 3 bases from V and 3 bases from J; junction bases left unmatched: 8. CDR1 and CDR2 (germline): SGDLS, YYNGEE. The CDR3 nucleotides are TGTGCCAGCAGCGCAGGGGGCCAACCAGTCTACGAGCAGTACTTC. Amino acids: CASSAGGQPVYEQYF.

The chain combines TRBV10-1 with TRBJ2-7; 12 bases fit TRBD2. CDR1 is WNHNN, CDR2 SYGVQD, per germline (reference sequence). Trimming took 4 bases from V and 6 from J; bases not matched to a gene: 1. This CDR3 region has 13 residues. The CDR3 region has the DNA TGCGCCAGCAGTGTACTAGCGGGAGGCGAGCAGTACTTC. It codes for CASSVLAGGEQYF.

The chain employs TRBV7-2 and TRBJ1-4, with no clear D. This CDR3 contains 15 residues. Germline V gene lookup returns CDR1 SGHTA and CDR2 FQGNSA. With 2 bases removed from V and 3 bases from J, the gap between germline ends came to 10 bases. For the CDR3, the DNA is TGTGCCAGCAGCTTATCGGGTGACCCTAATGAAAAACTGTTTTTT. Its protein product is CASSLSGDPNEKLFF. Full variable domain (outside the CDR3, taken from reference TRBV7-2 and TRBJ1-4): GAGVSQSPSNKVTEKGKDVELRCDPISGHTALYWYRQSLGQGLEFLIYFQGNSAPDKSGLPSDRFSAERTGGSVSTLTIQRTQQEDSAVYLCASSLSGDPNEKLFFGSGTQLSVL.

The chain joins TRBV19 to TRBJ1-5; no clear D. This CDR3 is built from 14 residues. CDR1 and CDR2 from the germline V gene are LNHDA and SQIVND (reference sequence). V dropped 3 bases and J dropped 6 bases, with 12 bases sitting between them. The CDR3 DNA sequence: TGTGCCAGTAGTATGGGCGACGCGGGTCAGCCCCAGCATTTT. Translating gives CASSMGDAGQPQHF.

The rearrangement uses TRBV6-5 and TRBJ1-3; D remains ambiguous. The CDR3 is 15 residues long. CDR1 and CDR2 (germline): MNHEY, SVGAGI. V lost 6 bases, J lost 0 bases, and 12 bases lay in between. CDR3 loop: CASSLQTSSGNTIYF. DNA of the CDR3: TGTGCCAGCAGCTTACAGACTAGCTCTGGAAACACCATATATTTT.

This chain connects TRBV5-4 to TRBJ2-5; 8 positions agree with TRBD1. Germline V gene lookup returns CDR1 SGHNT and CDR2 YYREEE (reference sequence). This CDR3 contains 16 residues. Trimming at V came to 4 bases and at J to 4 bases, leaving 12 bases not matched to a gene. CDR3 DNA sequence: TGTGCCAGCAGCCCACCCCGGACAGGGACGGGAGAGACCCAGTACTTC. This codes for CASSPPRTGTGETQYF.

The V and J genes are TRBV6-2 or TRBV6-3 and TRBJ1-5; D is unresolved. Germline CDR1 reads MNHEY; CDR2 reads SVGEGT. This CDR3 has 13 residues. V lost 0 bases and J 5 bases, leaving 5 bases between the germline ends. CDR3 region: CASSYSYDQPQHF. The CDR3 DNA reads TGTGCCAGCAGTTACTCGTATGATCAGCCCCAGCATTTT.

The rearrangement uses TRBV13 and TRBJ1-5; 7 positions agree with TRBD1. The CDR3 contains 14 residues. In germline, CDR1 is PRHDT, CDR2 FYEKMQ (reference sequence). Trimming cost V 5 bases and J 6 bases; bases outside gene matches: 7. The CDR3 sequence is CASSSRQGGQPQHF. Here the CDR3 DNA reads TGTGCCAGCAGCAGCCGACAGGGAGGTCAGCCCCAGCATTTT.

V gene TRBV5-4 combines with J gene TRBJ2-7, with TRBD1 matching 7 bases. After removal of 2 bases from V and 0 bases from J, the junction contained 8 bases not matched to a gene. This CDR3 has 16 residues. The germline CDR1 and CDR2 sequences are SGHNT and YYREEE (reference sequence). The CDR3 DNA is TGTGCCAGCAGCTTTGAGGGGGCATCGTACTCCTACGAGCAGTACTTC. It encodes CASSFEGASYSYEQYF. The full variable domain, with the rest looked up from reference TRBV5-4 and TRBJ2-7, is ETGVTQSPTHLIKTRGQQVTLRCSSQSGHNTVSWYQQALGQGPQFIFQYYREEENGRGNFPPRFSGLQFPNYSSELNVNALELDDSALYLCASSFEGASYSYEQYFGPGTRLTVT.

The V gene is TRBV4-3, the J gene TRBJ1-2; D uncertain. V shed 0 bases and J shed 5 bases, with 25 bases lying between them. The CDR3 is made up of 19 amino acids. Per the germline V gene, CDR1 is LGHNA and CDR2 is YSLEER. Here the CDR3 reads CASSQDFGTFARTSYGYTF. In DNA form, the CDR3 reads TGCGCCAGCAGCCAAGATTTTGGCACGTTCGCCAGAACCTCATATGGCTACACCTTC.

The rearrangement links TRBV6-1 to TRBJ1-4, with D tentatively TRBD1 (5 bases). V lost 0 bases, J lost 6 bases, and 8 bases lay in between. The CDR3 is made up of 14 amino acids. The germline CDR1 and CDR2 sequences are MNHNS and SASEGT. The CDR3 loop is CASSEALTDEKLFF. The DNA of the CDR3 is TGTGCCAGCAGTGAAGCGCTGACAGATGAAAAACTGTTTTTT.